Listed below are T cell receptor beta chains from one sample, sequenced in a study of OX40 agonist ivuxolimab in advanced cancers. Data came from immunoSEQ multiplex PCR; TCRdb stores just in-frame clones and leaves some out. The sample contains some 19,000 clones, approximately 78% of which appear only once. Sequencing was performed on CD4+ or CD8+ T cells sorted from blood, taken in a trial of the OX40 agonist ivuxolimab. The receptor source for this set is an adult with an advanced solid tumor such as melanoma, head and neck, liver or kidney cancer. Each CDR3 is given with its conserved first and last residue. The order of the fields is V gene, J gene, clone size, D gene, CDR3 protein, CDR3 DNA. D genes are given only for firm matches. Clone size appears in some rows only: once, few, many, or a class for an expanded clone.

V gene: TRBV28
J gene: TRBJ2-7
clone size: -
D gene: TRBD1
CDR3 protein: CASSFWDSSYEQYF
CDR3 DNA: TGTGCCAGCAGTTTTTGGGACAGCTCCTACGAGCAGTACTTC

V gene: TRBV7-2
J gene: TRBJ2-3
clone size: -
D gene: -
CDR3 protein: CASSLGWGASTDTQYF
CDR3 DNA: TGTGCCAGCAGCTTAGGATGGGGGGCTAGCACAGATACGCAGTATTTT

V gene: TRBV6-5
J gene: TRBJ1-2
clone size: -
D gene: -
CDR3 protein: CASSSQGGDGYTF
CDR3 DNA: TGTGCCAGCAGTTCACAGGGAGGAGATGGCTACACCTTC

V gene: TRBV5-6
J gene: TRBJ1-4
clone size: -
D gene: -
CDR3 protein: CASTLPTDRNGEKLFF
CDR3 DNA: TGTGCCAGCACCTTGCCGACCGACAGGAATGGGGAAAAACTGTTTTTT

V gene: TRBV6-5
J gene: TRBJ2-2
clone size: few
D gene: -
CDR3 protein: CASSLGSSPGELFF
CDR3 DNA: TGTGCCAGCAGTCTGGGTAGCTCTCCCGGGGAGCTGTTTTTT

V gene: TRBV7-9
J gene: TRBJ1-2
clone size: many
D gene: -
CDR3 protein: CASTITEATNYGYTF
CDR3 DNA: TGTGCCAGCACCATCACAGAGGCAACCAACTATGGCTACACCTTC

V gene: TRBV27
J gene: TRBJ1-1
clone size: -
D gene: TRBD1
CDR3 protein: CASSLSQGALNTEAFF
CDR3 DNA: TGTGCCAGCAGTTTATCCCAGGGGGCCCTGAACACTGAAGCTTTCTTT

V gene: TRBV9
J gene: TRBJ2-7
clone size: -
D gene: -
CDR3 protein: CASSVGVGSYEQYF
CDR3 DNA: TGTGCCAGCAGCGTAGGGGTGGGATCCTACGAGCAGTACTTC

V gene: TRBV30
J gene: TRBJ2-1
clone size: -
D gene: -
CDR3 protein: CAWKLSRGGRYNEQFF
CDR3 DNA: TGTGCCTGGAAACTCTCCAGGGGCGGACGGTACAATGAGCAGTTCTTC

V gene: TRBV7-9
J gene: TRBJ2-7
clone size: -
D gene: -
CDR3 protein: CASSLGSYEQYF
CDR3 DNA: TGTGCCAGCAGCTTGGGTTCCTACGAGCAGTACTTC

V gene: TRBV6-4
J gene: TRBJ2-2
clone size: -
D gene: TRBD2
CDR3 protein: CASSDSASGDTGELFF
CDR3 DNA: TGTGCCAGCAGTGACTCGGCTAGCGGGGACACCGGGGAGCTGTTTTTT

V gene: TRBV21-1
J gene: TRBJ1-1
clone size: -
D gene: -
CDR3 protein: CASSKEGGQGPANTEAFF
CDR3 DNA: TGTGCCAGCAGCAAAGAGGGAGGACAGGGACCCGCGAACACTGAAGCTTTCTTT

V gene: TRBV7-9
J gene: TRBJ2-3
clone size: -
D gene: -
CDR3 protein: CASNLAITDTQYF
CDR3 DNA: TGTGCCAGCAATTTAGCGATCACAGATACGCAGTATTTT

V gene: TRBV9
J gene: TRBJ2-5
clone size: -
D gene: -
CDR3 protein: CASSVEPTRGETQYF
CDR3 DNA: TGTGCCAGCAGCGTAGAACCGACCCGCGGAGAGACCCAGTACTTC

V gene: TRBV4-2
J gene: TRBJ2-3
clone size: -
D gene: -
CDR3 protein: CASSQVSLADTQYF
CDR3 DNA: TGTGCCAGCAGCCAAGTTTCACTAGCAGATACGCAGTATTTT

V gene: TRBV28
J gene: TRBJ2-7
clone size: -
D gene: TRBD1
CDR3 protein: CASTSIIPGQVLPYEQYF
CDR3 DNA: TGTGCCAGCACCTCCATAATCCCGGGACAGGTACTCCCCTACGAGCAGTACTTC

V gene: TRBV7-9
J gene: TRBJ2-5
clone size: -
D gene: -
CDR3 protein: CVSSPPEYQETQYF
CDR3 DNA: TGTGTCAGCAGCCCCCCAGAATACCAAGAGACCCAGTACTTC

V gene: TRBV28
J gene: TRBJ2-5
clone size: -
D gene: -
CDR3 protein: CASSRVREWETQYF
CDR3 DNA: TGTGCCAGCAGCCGAGTGAGGGAATGGGAGACCCAGTACTTC

V gene: TRBV23-1
J gene: TRBJ2-2
clone size: few
D gene: -
CDR3 protein: CASSQTPGGTVAGDGRGAVF
CDR3 DNA: TGCGCCAGCAGTCAGACTCCTGGGGGAACGGTCGCAGGGGATGGCCGGGGAGCTGTTTTT

V gene: TRBV7-9
J gene: TRBJ2-7
clone size: -
D gene: TRBD1
CDR3 protein: CASSRGTGRTYEQYF
CDR3 DNA: TGTGCCAGCAGCAGGGGGACAGGGCGAACCTACGAGCAGTACTTC

V gene: TRBV4-2
J gene: TRBJ2-1
clone size: -
D gene: TRBD2
CDR3 protein: CASSHTSGSLNEQFF
CDR3 DNA: TGTGCCAGCAGCCACACTAGCGGGAGTCTTAATGAGCAGTTCTTC

V gene: TRBV28
J gene: TRBJ1-4
clone size: -
D gene: -
CDR3 protein: CASSPRSRVGEKLFF
CDR3 DNA: TGTGCCAGCAGTCCACGATCACGGGTAGGGGAAAAACTGTTTTTT

V gene: TRBV5-6
J gene: TRBJ1-2
clone size: once
D gene: -
CDR3 protein: CASSLGQVIYGYTF
CDR3 DNA: TGTGCCAGCAGCTTGGGGCAGGTGATATATGGCTACACCTTC

V gene: TRBV28
J gene: TRBJ2-2
clone size: -
D gene: -
CDR3 protein: CASSLLTDTGELFF
CDR3 DNA: TGTGCCAGCAGCCTCCTCACAGACACCGGGGAGCTGTTTTTT

V gene: TRBV7-3
J gene: TRBJ2-7
clone size: -
D gene: TRBD2
CDR3 protein: CASSLRLAETYEQYF
CDR3 DNA: TGTGCCAGCAGCTTACGACTAGCGGAGACCTACGAGCAGTACTTC

V gene: TRBV7-9
J gene: TRBJ2-1
clone size: -
D gene: -
CDR3 protein: CASSSTRNEQFF
CDR3 DNA: TGTGCCAGCAGCTCGACCCGAAATGAGCAGTTCTTC

V gene: TRBV28
J gene: TRBJ2-7
clone size: -
D gene: -
CDR3 protein: CASSSGENEQYF
CDR3 DNA: TGTGCCAGCAGCTCGGGGGAGAACGAGCAGTACTTC

V gene: TRBV14
J gene: TRBJ2-7
clone size: -
D gene: TRBD1
CDR3 protein: CASSQAMGQSYEQYF
CDR3 DNA: TGTGCCAGCAGCCAAGCAATGGGACAGAGCTACGAGCAGTACTTC

V gene: TRBV5-6
J gene: TRBJ2-7
clone size: -
D gene: -
CDR3 protein: CASSSGSGWYEQYF
CDR3 DNA: TGTGCCAGCAGTTCTGGTTCCGGGTGGTACGAGCAGTACTTC